A selection of T cell receptor beta chains follows, all from one sample in a study of human T cells and chemical hapten exposure. TCRdb recomputed calls from the RACE reads with MiXCR, one row per CDR3 protein. The sample consists of 150,000 to 200,000 distinct CDR3 sequences, around a quarter of them appearing once. Sequenced material: whole blood, taken in connection with sensitization to the hapten diphenylcyclopropenone (DPC). These receptors originate from a woman aged 18-29 years with alopecia areata. Some clones in this sample may be carry-over from other donors' samples. Each CDR3 is given with its conserved first and last residue. A D gene is named only where the DNA matches it firmly. Size is stated for part of the rows, as once, few or many counts, or as a class when the clone is expanded.

d_call	clone_size	v_call	j_call	cdr3_aa	cdr3_nt
TRBD1	-	TRBV6-6	TRBJ2-7	CASSYRDRVYEQYF	TGTGCCAGCAGTTACAGGGACAGGGTCTACGAGCAGTACTTC
TRBD2	few	TRBV19	TRBJ2-5	CASSSLLFGGAVETQYF	TGTGCCAGTAGTAGCCTCCTCTTCGGGGGGGCCGTAGAGACCCAGTACTTC
-	once	TRBV5-1	TRBJ2-5	CASSLGPQETQYF	TGCGCCAGCAGCTTAGGACCCCAAGAGACCCAGTACTTC
-	few	TRBV5-5	TRBJ2-1	CASSLVAGREQFF	TGTGCCAGCAGCTTGGTTGCGGGTCGGGAGCAGTTCTTC
-	few	TRBV15	TRBJ2-3	CATSRDEGKMADTQYF	TGTGCCACCAGCAGAGATGAGGGTAAAATGGCAGATACGCAGTATTTT
-	many	TRBV6-5	TRBJ2-1	CASSPQGSYNEQFF	TGTGCCAGCAGCCCCCAAGGTTCCTACAATGAGCAGTTCTTC
-	-	TRBV7-9	TRBJ2-2	CASSLADLTGELFF	TGTGCCAGCAGCTTAGCGGACCTCACCGGGGAGCTGTTTTTT
-	-	TRBV20-1	TRBJ2-5	CSALRQTSETQYF	TGCAGTGCCCTAAGACAGACTTCGGAGACCCAGTACTTC
-	few	TRBV6-2/TRBV6-3	TRBJ2-4	CASRGTGRMRNIQYF	TGTGCCAGCAGAGGAACAGGGAGGATGAGAAACATTCAGTACTTC
TRBD2	-	TRBV20-1	TRBJ2-3	CAGERGADTQYF	TGCGCTGGGGAGCGGGGGGCAGATACGCAGTATTTT
-	-	TRBV7-2	TRBJ1-1	CASSVRVPHTEAFF	TGTGCCAGCAGCGTCAGGGTACCGCACACTGAAGCTTTCTTT
-	-	TRBV4-2	TRBJ2-2	CASSPRRTTGELFF	TGTGCCAGCAGCCCCCGGAGGACCACCGGGGAGCTGTTTTTT
-	few	TRBV6-2/TRBV6-3	TRBJ1-1	CASSRIGSITEAFF	TGTGCCAGCAGCCGAATCGGGTCTATCACTGAAGCTTTCTTT
-	-	TRBV18	TRBJ1-5	CASSPEDMGNQPQHF	TGTGCCAGCTCACCAGAGGACATGGGCAATCAGCCCCAGCATTTT
TRBD2	few	TRBV3-1	TRBJ2-1	CASSHIAGSSYNEQFF	TGTGCCAGCAGCCACATAGCGGGAAGCTCCTACAATGAGCAGTTCTTC
TRBD2	-	TRBV10-3	TRBJ2-1	CAISESTGGRNEQFF	TGTGCCATCAGTGAGTCGACGGGAGGACGCAATGAGCAGTTCTTC
-	-	TRBV5-1	TRBJ2-6	CASSLGQASSGANVLTF	TGCGCCAGCAGCTTGGGACAGGCTAGCTCTGGGGCCAACGTCCTGACTTTC
-	-	TRBV20-1	TRBJ2-3	CSATGPTDTQYF	TGCAGTGCTACAGGGCCCACAGATACGCAGTATTTT
TRBD1	-	TRBV11-2	TRBJ2-7	CASSYSGTGPYEQYF	TGTGCCAGCAGCTATTCCGGGACAGGCCCCTACGAGCAGTACTTC
-	-	TRBV29-1	TRBJ1-5	CSVEVDSNQPQHF	TGCAGCGTTGAGGTGGATAGCAATCAGCCCCAGCATTTT
-	-	TRBV7-6	TRBJ2-7	CASVSGASYEQYF	TGTGCCAGCGTCAGTGGGGCATCCTACGAGCAGTACTTC
-	few	TRBV9	TRBJ2-5	CASSVASSGALRETQYF	TGTGCCAGCAGCGTAGCTTCTTCCGGGGCCTTACGAGAGACCCAGTACTTC
TRBD1	few	TRBV5-1	TRBJ2-1	CASSRTGNNEQFF	TGCGCCAGCAGCCGGACAGGCAACAATGAGCAGTTCTTC
-	-	TRBV6-4	TRBJ2-3	CASSEETSTDTQYF	TGTGCCAGCAGTGAGGAGACTAGCACAGATACGCAGTATTTT
-	few	TRBV29-1	TRBJ2-5	CSVGMVGETQYF	TGCAGCGTTGGCATGGTGGGAGAGACCCAGTACTTC
-	-	TRBV18	TRBJ1-2	CASSPLESYGYTF	TGTGCCAGCTCACCCTTAGAGAGCTATGGCTACACCTTC
-	once	TRBV5-4	TRBJ2-7	CASSFPTGGAYEQYF	TGTGCCAGCAGCTTTCCTACAGGGGGGGCCTACGAGCAGTACTTC
-	few	TRBV4-2	TRBJ1-2	CATRPPGGSHYGYTF	TGTGCCACCCGACCCCCGGGGGGGTCTCACTATGGCTACACCTTC
-	-	TRBV20-1	TRBJ1-1	CSARNAPRLGLEAFF	TGCAGTGCTCGCAATGCTCCTCGATTAGGGCTTGAAGCTTTCTTT
-	few	TRBV20-1	TRBJ2-4	CSAMASEGINIQYF	TGCAGTGCTATGGCTAGCGAAGGGATAAACATTCAGTACTTC
-	-	TRBV5-1	TRBJ1-1	CASSLFTGIVNTEAFF	TGCGCCAGCAGCTTGTTTACGGGGATCGTGAACACTGAAGCTTTCTTT
TRBD1	few	TRBV6-1	TRBJ2-5	CASSYKDRGLQETQYF	TGTGCCAGCAGTTACAAGGACAGGGGACTCCAAGAGACCCAGTACTTC
-	-	TRBV4-2	TRBJ2-3	CASSHADTSYSTDTQYF	TGTGCCAGCAGCCATGCCGACACTAGCTACAGCACAGATACGCAGTATTTT
TRBD1	-	TRBV6-2/TRBV6-3	TRBJ1-5	CASSRQGSQPQHF	TGTGCCAGCAGCCGACAGGGGTCCCAGCCCCAGCATTTT
-	-	TRBV6-2/TRBV6-3	TRBJ1-1	CASSYPLNTEAFF	TGTGCCAGCAGTTACCCATTGAACACTGAAGCTTTCTTT
-	-	TRBV11-2	TRBJ2-1	CVSSLNPFLNNEQFF	TGTGTCAGCAGCTTAAACCCCTTCCTAAACAATGAGCAGTTCTTC
TRBD2	-	TRBV25-1	TRBJ2-7	CASSAAGVSEQYF	TGTGCCAGCAGTGCTGCGGGAGTAAGCGAGCAGTACTTC
TRBD2	-	TRBV4-1	TRBJ2-3	CASSQVAGVGTQYF	TGCGCCAGCAGCCAAGTAGCGGGGGTCGGTACGCAGTATTTT
TRBD1	few	TRBV7-8	TRBJ1-5	CASSWTGGLKQPQHF	TGTGCCAGCAGTTGGACAGGGGGCTTGAAACAGCCCCAGCATTTT
-	-	TRBV7-8	TRBJ1-1	CASGQVRLGSEAFF	TGTGCCAGCGGCCAAGTCCGACTTGGCTCTGAAGCTTTCTTT
-	-	TRBV12-5	TRBJ2-1	CASGPYPGHGQNEQFF	TGTGCTAGTGGGCCGTATCCGGGACACGGACAAAATGAGCAGTTCTTC
-	-	TRBV9	TRBJ1-2	CASSQQGSTGYTF	TGTGCCAGCAGCCAACAGGGCTCTACTGGCTACACCTTC
-	few	TRBV24-1	TRBJ1-3	CATDPGCSGNTIYF	TGTGCCACTGATCCAGGGTGCTCTGGAAACACCATATATTTT
-	-	TRBV20-1	TRBJ2-7	CSARVSRRLGGYEQYF	TGCAGTGCTAGAGTATCGCGACGACTTGGAGGGTACGAGCAGTACTTC
-	-	TRBV5-1	TRBJ2-1	CASSFRTPTSYNEQFF	TGCGCCAGCAGCTTCCGGACACCGACCTCCTACAATGAGCAGTTCTTC
-	-	TRBV29-1	TRBJ1-5	CSVGQGLDQPQHF	TGCAGCGTTGGGCAGGGTTTAGATCAGCCCCAGCATTTT
-	once	TRBV29-1	TRBJ1-2	CSVDRQGNYGYTF	TGCAGCGTTGATCGGCAGGGGAACTATGGCTACACCTTC
TRBD1	few	TRBV4-3	TRBJ1-6	CASSRDRGSSPLHF	TGCGCCAGCAGCCGGGACAGGGGCAGTTCACCCCTCCACTTT
-	-	TRBV4-1	TRBJ2-7	CASSQAFENMLYEQYF	TGCGCCAGCAGCCAAGCCTTCGAAAATATGCTCTACGAGCAGTACTTC